This T cell receptor (beta chain) was profiled in a study of blood T cell repertoires in COVID-19. Looking at the study overall: Researchers got acute and convalescent COVID-19 samples from the United States, Italy and Spain.

The repertoire was sequenced with immunoSEQ multiplex PCR; TCRdb's copy has only in-frame clones and lacks some. The data hold hundreds of thousands of clones, with more than 80% observed a single time. The sequenced sample was peripheral blood. This clonotype was obtained from a woman aged 30 to 39 with COVID-19, enrolled during active disease.

The CDR3 sequence: CASSLLAGVSYEQYF. The CDR3 DNA is TGTGCCAGCAGCTTACTTGCGGGAGTGTCCTACGAGCAGTACTTC. V is TRBV11-2 and J is TRBJ2-7; 7 positions match TRBD2. J gave up 1 base and V 2 bases, and 5 bases lay outside the gene matches. The CDR3 runs to 15 residues. Germline lookup yields CDR1 SGHAT and CDR2 FQNNGV.